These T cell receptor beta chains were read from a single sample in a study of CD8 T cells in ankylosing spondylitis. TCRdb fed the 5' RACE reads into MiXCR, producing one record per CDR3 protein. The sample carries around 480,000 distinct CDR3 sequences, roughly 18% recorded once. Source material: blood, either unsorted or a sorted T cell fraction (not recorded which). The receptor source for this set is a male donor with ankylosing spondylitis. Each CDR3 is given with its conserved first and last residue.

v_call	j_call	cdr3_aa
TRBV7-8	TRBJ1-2	CASSLEGRANYGYTF
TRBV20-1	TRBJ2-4	CSAIKGARAKNIQYF
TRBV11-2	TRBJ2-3	CASSLLPRTSGKAYTQYF
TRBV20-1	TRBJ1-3	CSARAPTGAGNTIYF
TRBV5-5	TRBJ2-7	CASSSMAGTGVYEQYF
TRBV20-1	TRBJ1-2	CSARALGLPGEGYTF
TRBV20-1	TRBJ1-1	CSAQDLGTEAFF
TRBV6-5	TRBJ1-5	CASSYTGQSNQPQHF
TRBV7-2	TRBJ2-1	CASSKGLGYNEQFF
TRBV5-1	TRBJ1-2	CASSPGQASRGYTF
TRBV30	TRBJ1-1	CAWSGPSLNTEAFF
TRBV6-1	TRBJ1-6	CASTKGASNSPLHF
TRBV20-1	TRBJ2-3	CSAVLAGGRTDTQYF
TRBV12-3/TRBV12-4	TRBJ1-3	CASSFHWGLASTGNTIYF
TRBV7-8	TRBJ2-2	CASSLAALAGMNTGELFF
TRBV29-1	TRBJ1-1	CSARAGLGYNTEAFF
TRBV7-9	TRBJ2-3	CASSGWDTDTQYF
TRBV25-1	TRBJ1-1	CASREQVNTEAFF
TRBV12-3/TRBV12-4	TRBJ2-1	CASTSGGASEQFF
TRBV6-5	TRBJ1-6	CASSYPGSYSPLHF
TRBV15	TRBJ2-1	CATSRTRQGWQFF
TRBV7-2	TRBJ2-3	CASSLASSSGADTQYF
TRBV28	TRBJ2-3	CASNGDISTDTQYF
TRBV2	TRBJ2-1	CASSGSSGGRSSYNEQFF
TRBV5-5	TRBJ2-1	CASSSGEGFYNEQFF
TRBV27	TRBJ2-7	CASSFTSGAYEQYF
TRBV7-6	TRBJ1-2	CASSLEAGQGEYGYTF
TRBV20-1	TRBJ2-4	CSAPDSSFQNIQYF
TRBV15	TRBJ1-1	CATSNPGGVNTEAFF
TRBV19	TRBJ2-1	CASSRRTSGLAGSGGEQFF
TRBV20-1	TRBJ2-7	CSATPTGAPYEQYF